Below are 25 T cell receptor beta chains sequenced from a single sample in a study of PD-1 blockade in classical Hodgkin lymphoma. Every one of the patients relapsed after autologous stem cell transplantation (brentuximab vedotin exposure was variable). Generated by immunoSEQ multiplex PCR, the TCRdb table keeps only in-frame clones and is missing some. The sample lists fewer than 100,000 clones; around nine tenths were seen once. The sequences come from peripheral blood mononuclear cells (PBMCs), collected at baseline. The receptor source for this set is a human donor with classical Hodgkin lymphoma.

The chain employs TRBV5-1 and TRBJ2-2; a possible D gene is TRBD1 (6 bases). This CDR3 spans 15 amino acids. Per germline, CDR1 SGHRS and CDR2 YFSETQ. Trimming pared 4 bases from V and 0 bases from J, leaving 10 bases between. The CDR3 spells CASSGTRANTGELFF. The CDR3 nucleotides are TGCGCCAGCAGCGGGACACGAGCGAACACCGGGGAGCTGTTTTTT.

Only one count was recorded for this clone. This sequence joins TRBV30 and TRBJ2-7, with D possibly TRBD2 on 5 matching bases. Looked up from germline, CDR1 is GTSNPN and CDR2 is SVGIG (reference sequence). CDR3 length equals 12 residues. V lost 3 bases to trimming and J lost 9 bases, with 15 bases between them. The DNA for the CDR3 is TGTGCCTGGAGGGCCCCAGGTGGACTGCAGTACTTC. Its translation is CAWRAPGGLQYF.

The rearrangement joins TRBV18 to TRBJ1-1; D is unclear. Germline V CDR1 and CDR2: KGHSH, LQKENI. Trimming cost V 3 bases and J 5 bases, with 7 bases left between them. The CDR3 totals 12 residues. CDR3 loop: CASSPSRTEAFF. The DNA of the CDR3 is TGTGCCAGCTCACCCTCCAGAACTGAAGCTTTCTTT.

The chain uses TRBV10-3 and TRBJ2-1; 12 nucleotides line up with TRBD2. Germline CDR1 ENHRY, CDR2 SYGVKD. This CDR3 spans 16 amino acids. Trimming at V came to 2 bases and at J to 10 bases, leaving 9 bases not matched to a gene. CDR3 bases: TGTGCCATCAGTGAGGAAGGACTAGCGGGGACCGTGGAGCAGTTCTTC. Protein product: CAISEEGLAGTVEQFF.

The genes are TRBV30 and TRBJ1-5; 7 bases are a match to TRBD1. The J segment lost 7 bases and the V segment lost 5 bases, leaving 8 bases of the junction unmatched. This CDR3 contains 13 residues. Germline V CDR1 and CDR2: GTSNPN, SVGIG (reference sequence). The CDR3 DNA sequence: TGTGCCTGGGAGACAGGGCAGGGGCAGCCCCAGCATTTT. This sequence encodes CAWETGQGQPQHF.

The chain joins TRBV10-3 to TRBJ1-1, with 9 bases identical to TRBD1. The CDR3 is 15 amino acids. V lost 3 bases and J lost 1; bases outside the gene matches: 3. The V gene's germline CDR1 is ENHRY and CDR2 SYGVKD. In DNA, the CDR3 is TGTGCCATCAGTGATTGGGGACAGGGGAACACTGAAGCTTTCTTT. This sequence encodes CAISDWGQGNTEAFF.

The gene calls are TRBV5-3 and TRBJ2-1; tentatively, D is TRBD2 (6 bases). TRBV5-3 is marked as an open reading frame, function uncertain. This CDR3 has 15 residues. The V end lost 2 bases, the J end lost 7 bases, and 16 bases lay between the germline ends. Here the CDR3 reads CARSLFKLALNEQFF. CDR3 sequence (DNA): TGTGCCAGAAGCTTATTTAAACTAGCCTTAAATGAGCAGTTCTTC.

V gene TRBV6-5 combines with J gene TRBJ2-1; TRBD2 matches 7 bases. The CDR3 consists of 15 residues. From germline, CDR1 is MNHEY and CDR2 SVGAGI. The V and J ends lost 6 bases and 14 bases, in that order; junction bases with no gene match: 19. CDR3 residues: CASSPYWTSRGEEFF. The DNA for the CDR3 is TGTGCCAGCAGCCCCTACTGGACTAGTCGGGGGGAGGAGTTCTTC.

The chain has TRBV28 and TRBJ2-2; 8 nucleotides align to TRBD1. The CDR3 contains 14 residues. With 6 bases clipped from V and 4 bases from J, the junction kept 4 bases outside the gene matches. The germline V gene encodes CDR1 MDHEN and CDR2 SYDVKM. CDR3 coding DNA: TGTGCCAGCAGAGACAGGGGCTTCACCGGGGAGCTGTTTTTT. Its translation: CASRDRGFTGELFF.

The rearrangement joins TRBV6-1 to TRBJ2-1; D possibly corresponds to TRBD2 (6 bases). From germline, CDR1 is MNHNS and CDR2 SASEGT. Trimming removed 0 bases from V and 3 bases from J, with 15 bases in between. The CDR3 length is 17 residues. The CDR3 sequence is CASSEALSASDYNEQFF. For the CDR3, the DNA is TGTGCCAGCAGTGAAGCGCTGTCGGCTAGCGACTACAATGAGCAGTTCTTC.

The chain carries TRBV27 and TRBJ2-2, with D uncertain. CDR3 size: 16 residues. With 7 bases removed from V and 4 bases from J, the gap between germline ends came to 19 bases. CDR1 is MNHEY and CDR2 is SMNVEV in the germline V gene (reference sequence). The CDR3 DNA sequence: TGTGCCAGCACCACATACGGTCAGCCCATCACCGGGGAGCTGTTTTTT. As protein: CASTTYGQPITGELFF.

The chain links TRBV14 to TRBJ1-4; D gene unclear. The V gene's germline CDR1 is SGHDN and CDR2 FVKESK. The CDR3 runs 16 residues. V was shortened by 1 base and J by 8 bases, with 17 bases between the two germline ends. The DNA of the CDR3 is TGTGCCAGCAGCCAAGGTTCGCGCAGAATTTCAGAAAAACTGTTTTTT. Translating gives CASSQGSRRISEKLFF.

The chain combines TRBV27 with TRBJ1-2; D unclear. The CDR3 is 14 residues long. Germline V lookup: CDR1 MNHEY, CDR2 SMNVEV (reference sequence). Trimming removed 4 bases from V and 2 bases from J, with 11 bases in between. The CDR3: CASSYQRGNYGYTF. The CDR3 DNA reads TGTGCCAGCAGTTACCAAAGAGGAAACTATGGCTACACCTTC.

The chain couples TRBV7-2 to TRBJ2-7, with 7 bases matching TRBD1. There are 15 residues in the CDR3. After removal of 5 bases from V and 2 bases from J, the junction contained 9 bases not matched to a gene. Per the germline V gene, CDR1 is SGHTA and CDR2 is FQGNSA. This chain's CDR3 is CASSRGRTGPYEQYF. The CDR3 bases are TGTGCCAGCAGCCGCGGGCGGACAGGCCCCTACGAGCAGTACTTC.

The chain links TRBV5-1 to TRBJ2-1, with D unresolved. The CDR3 extends over 16 amino acids. Germline V gene lookup returns CDR1 SGHRS and CDR2 YFSETQ. V lost 2 bases, J lost 0 bases, and 12 bases lay in between. Here the CDR3 DNA reads TGCGCCAGCAGCTTTAGACCCGGAAGCTCCTACAATGAGCAGTTCTTC. It is translated as CASSFRPGSSYNEQFF.

The rearrangement links TRBV6-1 to TRBJ1-1; TRBD1 matches at 8 bases. The V gene end was trimmed by 9 bases and the J gene end by 5 bases; junction bases not matched to a gene: 14. The CDR3 has 15 amino acids. Germline V lookup: CDR1 MNHNS, CDR2 SASEGT. The CDR3 spells CASIPLDRGRTEAFF. CDR3 bases: TGTGCCAGTATACCACTAGACAGGGGAAGGACTGAAGCTTTCTTT.

The genes are TRBV19 and TRBJ2-4, with D maybe TRBD1 (6 bases). Germline V gene sequence: CDR1 LNHDA, CDR2 SQIVND (reference sequence). The CDR3 spans 15 residues. V shed 4 bases and J shed 2 bases, with 12 bases lying between them. The CDR3 DNA reads as TGTGCCAGTAGTACAAGACAGGATACCAAAAACATTCAGTACTTC. It encodes CASSTRQDTKNIQYF.

The rearrangement uses TRBV5-4 and TRBJ2-3; D unclear. From germline, CDR1 is SGHNT and CDR2 YYREEE (reference sequence). The CDR3 has 15 residues. The V end lost 3 bases, the J end lost 4 bases, and 15 bases lay between the germline ends. CDR3 sequence: CASSSRSETADTQYF. In DNA form, the CDR3 reads TGTGCCAGCAGCTCGCGCTCGGAGACGGCAGATACGCAGTATTTT.

The chain uses TRBV11-3 and TRBJ2-1, with 9 positions matching TRBD2. Per germline, CDR1 SGHNT and CDR2 YENEEA. The CDR3 is 16 residues long. V lost 5 bases, J lost 6 bases, and 11 bases stayed unmatched. CDR3 bases: TGTGCCAGCAGCCCGGGAGCGGGAGGCCGGTCCAATGAGCAGTTCTTC. Its protein is CASSPGAGGRSNEQFF.

The chain uses TRBV10-1 and TRBJ2-2, with 7 nucleotides matching TRBD2. V lost 4 bases, J lost 1 base, and 9 bases stayed unmatched. The germline V gene encodes CDR1 WNHNN and CDR2 SYGVQD (reference sequence). This CDR3 contains 17 residues. CDR3 loop: CASSGYWASGNTGELFF. In DNA form, the CDR3 reads TGCGCCAGCAGTGGCTACTGGGCTAGCGGGAACACCGGGGAGCTGTTTTTT.

The chain uses TRBV29-1 and TRBJ2-1, with D perhaps TRBD2 (6 bases). The CDR3 totals 15 residues. V lost 5 bases to trimming and J lost 6 bases, with 20 bases between them. Germline V lookup: CDR1 SQVTM, CDR2 ANQGSEA. CDR3 DNA: TGCAGCGTTACCGGGACTCCCAAGGCGGTCAATGAGCAGTTCTTC. This codes for CSVTGTPKAVNEQFF.

This chain joins TRBV10-3 and TRBJ1-1; 8 nucleotides agree with TRBD1. The CDR3 spans 14 residues. V was pared by 4 bases and J by 4 bases, with 5 bases of the junction left unmatched. Per germline, CDR1 ENHRY and CDR2 SYGVKD. As DNA, the CDR3 is TGTGCCATCAGTGGAACAGGGGGGGGCACTGAAGCTTTCTTT. Protein: CAISGTGGGTEAFF.

The rearrangement uses TRBV10-3 and TRBJ2-2; a weak D match, TRBD1 (5 bases). Germline lookup yields CDR1 ENHRY and CDR2 SYGVKD. The CDR3 is 16 residues long. The V and J ends lost 4 bases and 1 base respectively, with 13 bases between them. The CDR3 DNA reads as TGTGCCATCAGTGCAAACAGGCTCGAGAACACCGGGGAGCTGTTTTTT. This gives the protein CAISANRLENTGELFF.

The chain carries TRBV4-3 and TRBJ2-7; 10 nucleotides line up with TRBD2. Germline CDR1 reads LGHNA; CDR2 reads YSLEER. J was trimmed by 0 bases and V by 3 bases; bases with no gene match: 2. The CDR3 is made up of 15 amino acids. CDR3 in amino acids: CASSQASGSSYEQYF. In DNA, the CDR3 is TGCGCCAGCAGCCAGGCTAGCGGGAGCTCCTACGAGCAGTACTTC.

The chain links TRBV9 to TRBJ2-7, with D tentatively TRBD2 (6 bases). CDR1 is SGDLS and CDR2 is YYNGEE in the germline V gene. The CDR3 contains 14 residues. V dropped 2 bases and J dropped 0 bases, with 9 bases sitting between them. The CDR3 nucleotides read TGTGCCAGCAGCGTGGGCGGGAACTCCTACGAGCAGTACTTC. Amino acid sequence: CASSVGGNSYEQYF.